This is a list of T cell receptor beta chains from one sample in a study of blood T cell repertoires in COVID-19. Profiled with immunoSEQ multiplex PCR; TCRdb holds only in-frame clones, not every one. The sample holds 250,000 or so clones, 85% to 90% seen once. The material sequenced was PBMCs or T cells enriched from blood (not recorded which). Every receptor here comes from a woman in her 30s with acute COVID-19. Both conserved end residues are part of each CDR3. A D gene is named only where the DNA matches it firmly. Where a row states a size, it is once, few, many or the class of an expanded clone; other rows omit it.

abundance	d_gene	j_gene	v_gene	CDR3nt	CDR3aa
NA	TRBD1	TRBJ1-2	TRBV11-2	TGTGCCAGCAGCAACCCCGGGACAGGGGCCCTTATGGACTATGGCTACACCTTC	CASSNPGTGALMDYGYTF
NA	TRBD2	TRBJ2-1	TRBV5-4	TGTGCCAGCAGCCCCGGGGGCCTAGCGGGTATTGGGAATGAGCAGTTCTTC	CASSPGGLAGIGNEQFF
NA	TRBD1	TRBJ1-1	TRBV28	TGTGCCAGCAGTTTTCCGGGACAGGTGCATCGAAAAGATGAAGCTTTCTTT	CASSFPGQVHRKDEAFF
few	NA	TRBJ1-2	TRBV29-1	TGCAGCGTTGAACTGTCTGCGTTTGGCTACACCTTC	CSVELSAFGYTF
NA	TRBD2	TRBJ2-2	TRBV7-9	TGTGCCAGCAGCTCCGGACTAGCGGGAGGAACGGGGGAGCTGTTTTTT	CASSSGLAGGTGELFF
NA	TRBD2	TRBJ2-1	TRBV28	TGTGCCAGCAGTAAACTAGCGGGAGGGTACAATGAGCAGTTCTTC	CASSKLAGGYNEQFF
NA	TRBD1	TRBJ1-2	TRBV11-2	TGTGCCAGCAGCCCGACAGGGGCGCCCTATGGCTACACCTTC	CASSPTGAPYGYTF
NA	TRBD1	TRBJ1-4	TRBV30	TGTGCCTGGAGTGTTCCGGGGACAGCTAATGAAAAACTGTTTTTT	CAWSVPGTANEKLFF
NA	TRBD2	TRBJ2-1	TRBV7-2	TGTGCCAGCAGCTCCTATAGCGGGGGAGCCTACAATGAGCAGTTCTTC	CASSSYSGGAYNEQFF
NA	NA	TRBJ2-7	TRBV19	TGTGCCAGTAGTATAGGGGCAGGGGCCCCGTACGAGCAGTACTTC	CASSIGAGAPYEQYF
NA	TRBD1	TRBJ2-3	TRBV25-1	TGTGCCAGCAGTGAATTGGCAGGGGGCTCAGATACGCAGTATTTT	CASSELAGGSDTQYF
NA	TRBD2	TRBJ2-1	TRBV5-6	TGTGCCAGCAGCCACACTAGCGGGAGTTACTACAATGAGCAGTTCTTC	CASSHTSGSYYNEQFF
NA	TRBD2	TRBJ2-1	TRBV19	TGTGCCAGTAAGATTGCGGGAGTACAGAATGAGCAGTTCTTC	CASKIAGVQNEQFF
NA	NA	TRBJ2-7	TRBV5-5	TGTGCCAGCAGTTACTCCTACGAGCAGTACTTC	CASSYSYEQYF
NA	NA	TRBJ2-1	TRBV5-4	TGTGCCAGCAGCTTGGTAGCAGCGGACAATGAGCAGTTCTTC	CASSLVAADNEQFF
NA	TRBD1	TRBJ2-1	TRBV7-9	TGTGCCAGCAGCCCGAAGACAGGGTTTAGGTACAATGAGCAGTTCTTC	CASSPKTGFRYNEQFF
NA	TRBD1	TRBJ2-6	TRBV5-1	TGCGCCAGCAGTAAGGAGGTGCCAGGGGGAAAGTCTGGGGCCAACGTCCTGACTTTC	CASSKEVPGGKSGANVLTF
NA	NA	TRBJ1-1	TRBV15	TGTGCCACCAGCCCGGAGGACACTGAAGCTTTCTTT	CATSPEDTEAFF
NA	TRBD2	TRBJ2-3	TRBV5-1	TGCGCCAGCAGCTCATTAGCGGGAGGACTAGCTAGCACAGATACGCAGTATTTT	CASSSLAGGLASTDTQYF
NA	NA	TRBJ2-1	TRBV20-1	TGCAGTGCTAGTTCACAGACGGCCAATGAGCAGTTCTTC	CSASSQTANEQFF
NA	NA	TRBJ2-3	TRBV28	TGTGCCAGCAGTGGAGGGACAGCTAGCACAGATACGCAGTATTTT	CASSGGTASTDTQYF
NA	NA	TRBJ2-7	TRBV6-2/TRBV6-3	TGTGCCAGCAGTTACTCAAACCGGGACAACTCCTACGAGCAGTACTTC	CASSYSNRDNSYEQYF
NA	TRBD1	TRBJ2-1	TRBV6-5	TGTGCCAGCAGTTATCCGGGACAGGGCCCCCAAGACCGGTGGTTCTTC	CASSYPGQGPQDRWFF
NA	TRBD1	TRBJ1-6	TRBV6-5	TGTGCCAGCAGGGACAGGCATGGGGCTTCACCCCTCCACTTT	CASRDRHGASPLHF
NA	NA	TRBJ1-3	TRBV10-3	TGTGCCATCAGTGAGTCGATTGGCTACACCATATATTTT	CAISESIGYTIYF
NA	NA	TRBJ1-5	TRBV28	TGTGCCAGCAGTTTGAGGGGACATCCTCAGCCCCAGCATTTT	CASSLRGHPQPQHF
NA	TRBD1	TRBJ1-3	TRBV9	TGTGCCAGCAGCGCCGGGACAGGGATTGGAAACACCATATATTTT	CASSAGTGIGNTIYF
NA	TRBD2	TRBJ2-3	TRBV10-3	TGTGCCATCAGTGAGGGCCTAGCGGGAGGGCAGGGAGATACGCAGTATTTT	CAISEGLAGGQGDTQYF
once	TRBD2	TRBJ2-3	TRBV9	TGTGCCAGCAGCTCCCGGACTAGCGAATGGGATACGCAGTATTTT	CASSSRTSEWDTQYF
NA	TRBD1	TRBJ2-3	TRBV29-1	TGCAGCCTGGAGACAGGGGCTGGAACAGATACGCAGTATTTT	CSLETGAGTDTQYF
NA	NA	TRBJ1-1	TRBV29-1	TGCAGCGTTGCTAGGCAGGGTTTGATGAACACTGAAGCTTTCTTT	CSVARQGLMNTEAFF
NA	NA	TRBJ2-1	TRBV12-3/TRBV12-4	TGTGCCAGCAGTTTCGGTTCCAATGAGCAGTTCTTC	CASSFGSNEQFF
NA	NA	TRBJ1-1	TRBV6-1	TGTGCCAGCAGTGAATCCCGTCCGACTGAAGCTTTCTTT	CASSESRPTEAFF
NA	NA	TRBJ1-1	TRBV28	TGTGCCAGCAGTTTACCTAACGAGAACACTGAAGCTTTCTTT	CASSLPNENTEAFF
once	NA	TRBJ2-1	TRBV24-1	TGTGCCACCAGTGATTCAACTACAGGGTCCGGTGAGCAGTTCTTC	CATSDSTTGSGEQFF
NA	NA	TRBJ2-3	TRBV19	TGTGCCAGTAGGGGTGATGGAGGGTTAACAGATACGCAGTATTTT	CASRGDGGLTDTQYF
NA	NA	TRBJ2-1	TRBV27	TGTGCCAGCAGTTTGAAGGAGGGGAGCGCTGGAATTAAGCAGTTCTTC	CASSLKEGSAGIKQFF
NA	NA	TRBJ2-3	TRBV7-2	TGTGCCAGCAGACTACCTCCTGGAGATACGCAGTATTTT	CASRLPPGDTQYF
NA	NA	TRBJ2-1	TRBV21-1	TGTGCCAGCAGCAAATGGGGGCTAGCGGCCCTCTACAATGAGCAGTTCTTC	CASSKWGLAALYNEQFF
NA	TRBD2	TRBJ2-7	TRBV14	TGTGCCAGCAGTGGCCCTAGCGGGTGGTACGAGCAGTACTTC	CASSGPSGWYEQYF
NA	TRBD2	TRBJ2-2	TRBV2	TGTGCCAGCAGTGAATTGTCTAGCGGGAGCGGCGGGGAGCTGTTTTTT	CASSELSSGSGGELFF
NA	NA	TRBJ1-4	TRBV3-1/TRBV3-2	TGTGCCAGTTCAGACAGCACAACTAATGAAAAACTGTTTTTT	CASSDSTTNEKLFF
NA	NA	TRBJ1-3	TRBV28	TGTGCCAGCAGCACCGGGGAGAGAAGAGGAAACACCATATATTTT	CASSTGERRGNTIYF
NA	TRBD2	TRBJ2-1	TRBV4-2	TGTGCCAGCAGCCAAGACCCCCCGGGGGGATTTACGGGGAATGAGCAGTTCTTC	CASSQDPPGGFTGNEQFF
NA	NA	TRBJ2-7	TRBV21-1	TGTGCCAGCAGCTCCCGAACTCAGACTAGCGTGTACGAGCAGTACTTC	CASSSRTQTSVYEQYF
NA	TRBD1	TRBJ1-3	TRBV19	TGTGCCAGTAGTTCGCGGGACAGAATCTCCCAGGACACCATATATTTT	CASSSRDRISQDTIYF
NA	NA	TRBJ1-1	TRBV19	TGTGCCAGTAGTATGAGCGGTGTGAACACTGAAGCTTTCTTT	CASSMSGVNTEAFF
NA	TRBD2	TRBJ2-1	TRBV27	TGTGCCAGCAGTTTAGTGGGTCCTAGCGGGAGGCCTCAGTTCTTC	CASSLVGPSGRPQFF
NA	NA	TRBJ2-2	TRBV2	TGTGCCAGCAGTGAGGAGTTTGATTCCGGGGAGCTGTTTTTT	CASSEEFDSGELFF
NA	TRBD2	TRBJ2-5	TRBV7-2	TGTGCCAGCAGCCCGGGACTAGCGGGAGAGACCCAGTACTTC	CASSPGLAGETQYF